This entry features one T cell receptor (beta chain) sequence. This sample is drawn from a study of cytotoxic CD8 clonotypes in ibrutinib-treated CLL. The V and J ends lost 5 bases and 2 bases respectively, with 3 bases between them. This CDR3 region has 12 residues. Germline V gene data show CDR1 as SGHNT and CDR2 as YENEEA. The protocol was immunoSEQ multiplex PCR, while the TCRdb copy is restricted to in-frame clones and leaves out a portion. The table has 28,000 or so clones, roughly 62% seen once. Sequenced material: PBMCs, taken before ibrutinib treatment. The rearrangement links TRBV11-3 to TRBJ2-2; no definite D call. The sequence came from a human donor with chronic lymphocytic leukemia. The CDR3 sequence: CASSTNTGELFF. The DNA of the CDR3 is TGTGCCAGCAGCACCAACACCGGGGAGCTGTTTTTT. Complete variable domain (other parts from reference TRBV11-3 and TRBJ2-2): EAGVVQSPRYKIIEKKQPVAFWCNPISGHNTLYWYLQNLGQGPELLIRYENEEAVDDSQLPKDRFSAERLKGVDSTLKIQPAELGDSAVYLCASSTNTGELFFGEGSRLTVL.